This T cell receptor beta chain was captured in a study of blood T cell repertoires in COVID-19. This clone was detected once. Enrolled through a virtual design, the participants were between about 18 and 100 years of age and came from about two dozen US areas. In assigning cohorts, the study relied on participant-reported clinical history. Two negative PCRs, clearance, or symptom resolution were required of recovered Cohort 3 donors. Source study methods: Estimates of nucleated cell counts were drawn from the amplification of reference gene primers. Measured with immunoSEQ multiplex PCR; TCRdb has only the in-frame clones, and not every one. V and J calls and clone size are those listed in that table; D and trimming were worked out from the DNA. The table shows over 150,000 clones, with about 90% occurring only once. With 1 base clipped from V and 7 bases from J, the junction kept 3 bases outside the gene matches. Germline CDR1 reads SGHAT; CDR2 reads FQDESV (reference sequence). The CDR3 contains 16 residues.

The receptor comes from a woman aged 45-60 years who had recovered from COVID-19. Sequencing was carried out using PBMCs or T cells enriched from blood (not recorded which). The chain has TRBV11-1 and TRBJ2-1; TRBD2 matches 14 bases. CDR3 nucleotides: TGTGCCAGCAGCTTAGGGGGACTAGCGGGAGTAAATGAGCAGTTCTTC. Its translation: CASSLGGLAGVNEQFF.